This T cell receptor (beta chain) was captured in a study of Graves' ophthalmopathy and Graves' hyperthyroidism. In the study overall: Researchers obtained peripheral blood at initial diagnosis, before any treatment had begun.

The sample holds many counts of this clonotype. Its antigen is not identified. Study results and limitations: The authors also found most expanded thyroid clonotypes above 0.001 frequency in blood.

The study excluded patients with other autoimmune diseases, uncontrolled infections, pregnancy or lactation. Clinical symptoms, serum thyroxine, TRAb, thyroid ultrasound and orbital computed tomography formed the basis of diagnosis. RNA transcripts served as template for amplifying TCR beta CDR3 sequences. HTBI primers served in a first-round RT-PCR, which a second-round multiplex PCR followed. Each CDR3 protein gets one entry after TCRdb re-called the multiplex PCR reads with MiXCR. This table holds approximately 210,000 distinct CDR3 sequences, roughly 27% found once. Between the trimmed V and J ends, which lost 6 bases and 5 bases, there was a span of 14 bases. The CDR3 loop spans 14 amino acids.

The source is a man aged 50 to 59 with Graves' ophthalmopathy. The chain carries TRBV12-3 or TRBV12-4 and TRBJ1-5; maybe TRBD1 (6 bases). The sample was peripheral blood. The CDR3 coding sequence is TGTGCCAGCAGCATGACCTGGGGGCATCAGCCCCAGCATTTT. It specifies CASSMTWGHQPQHF.